The sequence of this T cell receptor (beta chain) was determined in a study of OX40 agonist ivuxolimab in advanced cancers. Study at large: Those treated in dose escalation had hepatocellular carcinoma, melanoma, renal cell cancer or head and neck cancer. Around 40% of patients had received prior checkpoint inhibitor therapy. Study-wide results and caveats: Clonal expansion by week 6 occurred in CD4+ and CD8+ blood T cells (at 0.1 to 3.0 mg/kg).

Notes on this clone: Its matching antigen is unknown.

Method: immunoSEQ multiplex PCR; TCRdb's copy keeps in-frame clones and lacks some. The table lists tens of thousands of clones, roughly 87% of them singletons, with 0.24% in the top ten. Trimming stripped 0 bases from V and 2 bases from J, with 17 bases between. Germline CDR1 reads SGHRS; CDR2 reads YFSETQ. The CDR3 extends over 17 amino acids. This sequence originates from an adult with an advanced solid tumor such as melanoma, head and neck, liver or kidney cancer. Sequenced material: CD4+ or CD8+ T cells sorted from blood, taken in a trial of the OX40 agonist ivuxolimab. This sequence joins TRBV5-1 and TRBJ2-5; D perhaps matches TRBD1 (5 bases). CDR3 nucleotide sequence: TGCGCCAGCAGCTTGGGGTGGCTAGGGGTCCGTCAAGAGACCCAGTACTTC. Protein product: CASSLGWLGVRQETQYF.